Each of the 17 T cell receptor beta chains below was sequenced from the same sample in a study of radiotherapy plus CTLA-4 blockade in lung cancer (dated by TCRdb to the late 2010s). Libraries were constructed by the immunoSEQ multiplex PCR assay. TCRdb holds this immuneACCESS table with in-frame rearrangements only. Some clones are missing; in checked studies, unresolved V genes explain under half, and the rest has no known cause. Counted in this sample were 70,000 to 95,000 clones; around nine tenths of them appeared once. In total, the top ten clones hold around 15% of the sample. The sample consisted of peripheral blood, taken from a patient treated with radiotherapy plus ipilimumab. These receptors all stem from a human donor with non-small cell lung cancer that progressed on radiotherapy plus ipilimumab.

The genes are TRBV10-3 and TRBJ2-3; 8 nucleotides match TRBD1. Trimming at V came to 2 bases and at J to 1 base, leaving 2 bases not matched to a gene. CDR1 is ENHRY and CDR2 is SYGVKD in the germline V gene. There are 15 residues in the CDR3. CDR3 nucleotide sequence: TGTGCCATCAGTGAGGGACAGGGTGGCACAGATACGCAGTATTTT. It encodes CAISEGQGGTDTQYF.

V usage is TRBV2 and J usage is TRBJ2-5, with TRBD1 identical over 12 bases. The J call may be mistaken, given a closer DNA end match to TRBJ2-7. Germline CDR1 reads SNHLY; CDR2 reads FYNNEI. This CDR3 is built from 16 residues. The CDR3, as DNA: TGTGCCAGCTCCGGGACAGGGGGCAGGTCGACCTACGAGCAGTACTTC. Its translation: CASSGTGGRSTYEQYF.

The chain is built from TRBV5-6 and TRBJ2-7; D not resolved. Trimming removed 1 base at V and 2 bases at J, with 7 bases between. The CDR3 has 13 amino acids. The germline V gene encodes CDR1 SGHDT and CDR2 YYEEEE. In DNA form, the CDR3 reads TGTGCCAGCAGCTTGCAGGAAACCTACGAGCAGTACTTC. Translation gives CASSLQETYEQYF. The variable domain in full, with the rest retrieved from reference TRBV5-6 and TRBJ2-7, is DAGVTQSPTHLIKTRGQQVTLRCSPKSGHDTVSWYQQALGQGPQFIFQYYEEEERQRGNFPDRFSGHQFPNYSSELNVNALLLGDSALYLCASSLQETYEQYFGPGTRLTVT.

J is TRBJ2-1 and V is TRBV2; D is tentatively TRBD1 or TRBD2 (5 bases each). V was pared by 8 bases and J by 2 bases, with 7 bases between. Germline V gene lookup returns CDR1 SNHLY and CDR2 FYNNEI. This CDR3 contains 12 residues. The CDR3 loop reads CASGTPYNEQFF. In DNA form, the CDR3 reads TGTGCCAGCGGGACGCCCTACAATGAGCAGTTCTTC.

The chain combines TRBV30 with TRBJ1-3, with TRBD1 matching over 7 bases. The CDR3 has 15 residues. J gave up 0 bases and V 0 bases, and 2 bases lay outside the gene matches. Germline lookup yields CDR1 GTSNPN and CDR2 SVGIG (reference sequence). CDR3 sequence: CAWSVAGGSGNTIYF. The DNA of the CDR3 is TGTGCCTGGAGTGTAGCAGGGGGCTCTGGAAACACCATATATTTT.

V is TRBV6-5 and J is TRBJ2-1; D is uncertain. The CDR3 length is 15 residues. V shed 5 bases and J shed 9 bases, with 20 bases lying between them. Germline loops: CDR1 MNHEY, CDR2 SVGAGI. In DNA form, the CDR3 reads TGTGCCAGCAGTCCGGCCTCCACCGGGTCTGGTGAGCAGTTCTTC. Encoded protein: CASSPASTGSGEQFF.

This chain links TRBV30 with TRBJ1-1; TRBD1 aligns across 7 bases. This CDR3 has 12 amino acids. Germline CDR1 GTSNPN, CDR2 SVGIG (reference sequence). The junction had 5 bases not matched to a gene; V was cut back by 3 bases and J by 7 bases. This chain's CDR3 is CAWSSGTVEAFF. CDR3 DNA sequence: TGTGCCTGGAGCTCTGGGACAGTTGAAGCTTTCTTT. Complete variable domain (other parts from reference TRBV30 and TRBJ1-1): SQTIHQWPATLVQPVGSPLSLECTVEGTSNPNLYWYRQAAGRGLQLLFYSVGIGQISSEVPQNLSASRPQDRQFILSSKKLLLSDSGFYLCAWSSGTVEAFFGQGTRLTVV.

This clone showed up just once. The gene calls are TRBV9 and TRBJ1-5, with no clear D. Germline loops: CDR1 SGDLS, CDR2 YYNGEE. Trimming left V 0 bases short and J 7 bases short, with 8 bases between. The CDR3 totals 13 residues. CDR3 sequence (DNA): TGTGCCAGCAGCGTAGATCCCGGACAGCCCCAGCATTTT. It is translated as CASSVDPGQPQHF.

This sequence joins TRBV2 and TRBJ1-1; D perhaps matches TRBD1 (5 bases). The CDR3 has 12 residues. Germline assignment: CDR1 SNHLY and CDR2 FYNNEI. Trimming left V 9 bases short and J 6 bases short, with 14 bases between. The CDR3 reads CASGGRESEAFF. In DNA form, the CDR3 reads TGTGCCAGTGGGGGGAGGGAGTCTGAAGCTTTCTTT.

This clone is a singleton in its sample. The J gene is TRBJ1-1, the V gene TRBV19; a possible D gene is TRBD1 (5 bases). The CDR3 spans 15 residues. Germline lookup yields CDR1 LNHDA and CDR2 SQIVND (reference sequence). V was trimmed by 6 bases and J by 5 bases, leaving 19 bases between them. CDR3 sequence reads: CASSSQGALGTEAFF. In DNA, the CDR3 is TGTGCCAGTAGCTCACAAGGGGCTCTTGGTACTGAAGCTTTCTTT.

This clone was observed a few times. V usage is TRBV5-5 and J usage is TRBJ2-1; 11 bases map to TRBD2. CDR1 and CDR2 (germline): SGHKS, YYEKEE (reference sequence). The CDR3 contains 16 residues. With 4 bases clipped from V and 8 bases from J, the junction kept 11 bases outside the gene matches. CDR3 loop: CASSLPRLAGNDEQFF. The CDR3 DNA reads TGTGCCAGCAGCCTTCCACGACTAGCGGGGAACGATGAGCAGTTCTTC.

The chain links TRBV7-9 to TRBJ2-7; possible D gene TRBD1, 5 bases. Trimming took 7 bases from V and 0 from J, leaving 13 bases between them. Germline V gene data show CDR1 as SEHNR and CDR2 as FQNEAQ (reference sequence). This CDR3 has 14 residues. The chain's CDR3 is CASTSLGASYEQYF. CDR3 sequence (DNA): TGTGCCAGCACCTCCCTTGGGGCCTCCTACGAGCAGTACTTC.

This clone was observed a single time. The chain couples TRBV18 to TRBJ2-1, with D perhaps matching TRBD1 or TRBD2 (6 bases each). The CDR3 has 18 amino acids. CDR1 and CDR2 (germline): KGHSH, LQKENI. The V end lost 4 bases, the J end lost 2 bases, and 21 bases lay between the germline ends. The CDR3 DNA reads TGTGCCAGCTCACTACAGTTATCCGGAGGGGGGCCCTACAATGAGCAGTTCTTC. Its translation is CASSLQLSGGGPYNEQFF.

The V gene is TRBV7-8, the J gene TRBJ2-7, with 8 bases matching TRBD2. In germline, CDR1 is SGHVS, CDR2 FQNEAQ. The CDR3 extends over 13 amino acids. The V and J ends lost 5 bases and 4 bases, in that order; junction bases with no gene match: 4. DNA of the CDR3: TGTGCCAGCAGCCCGGGACTAGATTACGAGCAGTACTTC. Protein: CASSPGLDYEQYF. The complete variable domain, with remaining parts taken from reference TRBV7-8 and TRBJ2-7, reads GAGVSQSPRYKVAKRGQDVALRCDPISGHVSLFWYQQALGQGPEFLTYFQNEAQLDKSGLPSDRFFAERPEGSVSTLKIQRTQQEDSAVYLCASSPGLDYEQYFGPGTRLTVT.

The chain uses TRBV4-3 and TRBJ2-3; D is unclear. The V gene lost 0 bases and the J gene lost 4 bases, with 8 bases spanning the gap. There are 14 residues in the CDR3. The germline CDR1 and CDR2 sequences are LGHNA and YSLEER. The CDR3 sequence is CASSQEGSSDTQYF. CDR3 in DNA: TGCGCCAGCAGCCAAGAAGGTTCCTCAGATACGCAGTATTTT.

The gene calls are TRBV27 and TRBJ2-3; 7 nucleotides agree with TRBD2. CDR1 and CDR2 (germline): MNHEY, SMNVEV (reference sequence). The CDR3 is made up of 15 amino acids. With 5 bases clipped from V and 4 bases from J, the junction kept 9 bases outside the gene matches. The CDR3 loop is CASSPLQGGPDTQYF. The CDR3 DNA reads TGTGCCAGCAGTCCTCTCCAGGGAGGGCCAGATACGCAGTATTTT.

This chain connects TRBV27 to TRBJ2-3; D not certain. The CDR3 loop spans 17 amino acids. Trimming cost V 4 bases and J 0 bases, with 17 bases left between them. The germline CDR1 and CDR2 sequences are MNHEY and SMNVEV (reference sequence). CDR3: CASSSSGVFLSTDTQYF. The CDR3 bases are TGTGCCAGCAGTTCATCAGGTGTGTTCCTTAGCACAGATACGCAGTATTTT.